Ten or more counts support the clone carrying this T cell receptor (beta chain). The authors deemed Graves' hyperthyroidism stable absent ophthalmopathy progression within 18 months. Diagnostic decisions used clinical symptoms, serum thyroxine and TRAb, thyroid ultrasound and orbital computed tomography. A roughly 9.7 ml volume of fresh peripheral blood provided the PBMCs. CDR3 length equals 12 residues. CDR1 and CDR2 from the germline V gene are SGHAT and FQNNGV. Trimming left V 4 bases short and J 6 bases short, with 8 bases between. These data belong to a study of T cells in Graves' hyperthyroidism and ophthalmopathy. Template material for amplifying TCR beta CDR3 regions consisted of RNA transcripts. In the first-round RT-PCR of the TCR CDR3, the HTBI primer set was used. Each CDR3 protein gets one entry after TCRdb re-called the multiplex PCR reads with MiXCR. The data hold around 340,000 distinct CDR3 sequences, with roughly 18% observed a single time.

Sequencing was carried out using blood. The TCR sequence derives from a woman aged 45-60 years with Graves' hyperthyroidism. This chain uses TRBV11-2 with TRBJ2-3; D is undetermined. The CDR3 coding sequence is TGTGCCAGCAGCTCGCAGAGGGATACGCAGTATTTT. Its translation: CASSSQRDTQYF.